The present T cell receptor (beta chain) was sequenced within a study of shared clonotypes between healthy human individuals. Overall study context: Donors, aged 18 to 49, were a couple of women and a few men.

CD45RO negativity and positive selection for CCR7 defined naive CD8 cells, a population that excluded terminally differentiated effector memory CD45RA+ cells. Nashville, Tennessee was home to all donors, each a Caucasian adult. This CDR3 has 14 amino acids. CDR1 and CDR2 (germline): SEHNR, FQNEAQ (reference sequence). The J segment lost 3 bases and the V segment lost 4 bases, leaving 3 bases of the junction unmatched. Samples underwent the assay at deep level. Repertoires were generated with immunoSEQ multiplex PCR, while TCRdb's copy carries only in-frame clones and drops some. The repertoire holds around 610,000 clones, 95% to 97% seen once, with 0.11% in the top ten.

Sequencing used naive CD8+ T cells sorted from blood. The chain is built from TRBV7-9 and TRBJ2-5; 9 nucleotides agree with TRBD2. The origin of this receptor is a woman under 40 in good health. The CDR3 DNA sequence: TGTGCCAGCAGCTACCGACTAGCGGAAGAGACCCAGTACTTC. Translating gives CASSYRLAEETQYF.